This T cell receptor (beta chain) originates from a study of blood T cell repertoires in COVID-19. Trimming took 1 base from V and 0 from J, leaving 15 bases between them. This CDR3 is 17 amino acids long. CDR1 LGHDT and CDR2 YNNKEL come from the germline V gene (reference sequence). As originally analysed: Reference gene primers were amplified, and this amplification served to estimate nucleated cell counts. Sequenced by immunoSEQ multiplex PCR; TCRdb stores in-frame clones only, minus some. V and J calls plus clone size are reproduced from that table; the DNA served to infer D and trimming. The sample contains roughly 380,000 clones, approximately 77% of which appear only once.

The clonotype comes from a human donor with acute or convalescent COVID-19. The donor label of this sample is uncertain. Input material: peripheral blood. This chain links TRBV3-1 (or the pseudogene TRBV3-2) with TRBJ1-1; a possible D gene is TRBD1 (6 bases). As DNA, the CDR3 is TGTGCCAGCAGCCAAGCGGGTTTTCAGGGGCTGAACACTGAAGCTTTCTTT. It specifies CASSQAGFQGLNTEAFF.